This T cell receptor (beta chain) was identified in a study of T cells in localized non-small cell lung cancer (dated by TCRdb to about 2020). For context, the study as a whole: T cell repertoires of hundreds of early-stage NSCLC patients were analyzed, with tumors being compared against uninvolved tumor-adjacent lungs. All 230 or so NSCLC patients in the cohort were treatment-naive and had localized lung tumors that were resected. The mean age of the NSCLC patients was around 67 years, with approximately 130 men and 85 to 110 women.

TCR beta CDR3 regions were sequenced from DNA using the immunoSEQ Assay. In the paper's pipeline: T cell density was computed as TCR beta template counts normalized to usable DNA estimated by amplifying housekeeping genes. Richness was estimated with the preseqR package, extrapolating to 400,000 templates for PBMC samples and 120,000 templates for tissue samples. Clonality was defined by subtracting Pielou's evenness from one. Tissue-enriched TCRs were identified through differential abundance testing performed on productive amino-acid clonotypes, with a minimum total count of 5 and an alpha of 0.1. The Jaccard Index and the Morisita Overlap Index were used to measure repertoire overlap between compartments. TCR beta CDR3s were clustered by GLIPH together with public tetramer-defined viral CDR3s, and at least three viral sequences plus V-gene enrichment were required for viral motifs. Held by TCRdb, this immuneACCESS table contains in-frame sequences only and omits some clones. Under half of the omission traces to an unresolved V gene where checked; the cause of the rest is unknown. The D gene and trimming were derived from the DNA, and the V and J assignments and clone size from that table. For this sample the table gives 7,000 to 8,500 clones, of which 23% were detected only once. 3% to 4.5% of the sample comes from the top ten.

At diagnosis, peripheral blood, uninvolved tumor-adjacent lung and tumor were collected and were preserved as a mix of fresh-frozen and FFPE material. Concerning this clone itself: This receptor's antigen is unknown. Base qualities are not recorded, but no much larger clone differs from it by a single base.

Sequences GTSNPN (CDR1) and SVGIG (CDR2) are obtained from the germline V gene (reference sequence). V loses 2 bases at its end and J loses 5 bases; junction bases beyond the gene matches: 9. Spanning cysteine to phenylalanine, the CDR3 consists of 15 amino acids. Just the 45-base CDR3 DNA is kept, in frame starting at base 1. Here is what the overall study found, with its caveats: Because multi-region tumor sequencing was not performed, intratumor heterogeneity could not be ruled out. Of the top 100 tumor clones, a median of 57 were detected in paired uninvolved adjacent lung; 28 were also among that lung's top 100. Because of the exploratory design, TCR variables were selected using unadjusted p-values without false-discovery rate correction. Longer overall survival was associated with higher T cell density in blood, whereas shorter survival was associated with higher clonality in adjacent lung. Uninvolved tumor-adjacent lung showed the highest T cell clonality, higher than tumor, which suggests more focused antigenic responses in the uninvolved tumor-adjacent lung.

The chain is made from TRBV30 and TRBJ2-5; 9 bases in the junction line up with TRBD2. The source was lung tumor tissue, collected before any cancer treatment. The origin of this receptor is a man aged 35 to 69 with stage III squamous cell lung carcinoma. The DNA sequence is given as TGTGCCTGGAGTCCCCTAGGCGCGGGGGGGGAGACCCAGTACTTC. The translation is CAWSPLGAGGETQYF.